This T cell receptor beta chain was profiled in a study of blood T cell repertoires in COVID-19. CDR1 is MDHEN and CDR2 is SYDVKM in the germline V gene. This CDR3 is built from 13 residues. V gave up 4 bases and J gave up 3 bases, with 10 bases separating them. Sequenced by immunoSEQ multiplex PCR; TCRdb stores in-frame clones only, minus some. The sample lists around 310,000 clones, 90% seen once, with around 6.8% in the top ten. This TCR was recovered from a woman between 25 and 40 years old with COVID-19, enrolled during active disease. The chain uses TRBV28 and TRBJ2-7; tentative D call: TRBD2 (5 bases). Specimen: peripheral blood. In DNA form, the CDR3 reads TGTGCCAGCAGTTCGGGCGGAGGCTACGAGCAGTACTTC. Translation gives CASSSGGGYEQYF.